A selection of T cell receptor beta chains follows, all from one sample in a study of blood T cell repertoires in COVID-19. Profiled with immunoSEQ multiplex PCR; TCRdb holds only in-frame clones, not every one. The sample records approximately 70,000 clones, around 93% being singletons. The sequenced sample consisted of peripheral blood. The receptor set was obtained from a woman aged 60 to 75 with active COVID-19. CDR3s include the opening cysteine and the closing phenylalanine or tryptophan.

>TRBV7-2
CASSLEAGYNSPLHF
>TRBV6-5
CASSPTSGSSYEQYF
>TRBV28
CASSSSGRRDEQYF
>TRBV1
CTSSQLGLMEYNEQFF
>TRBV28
CASSSSAMESTDTQYF
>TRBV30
CAWSRTAYNSPLHF
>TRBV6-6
CASSRTVRSTDTQYF
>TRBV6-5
CASKSPSTDTQYF
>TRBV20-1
CSASGLAGGGNEQYF
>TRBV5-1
CASSLGGGPAYEQYF
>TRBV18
CASSPTGGTEAFF
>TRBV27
CASSPRGAGGTYEQYF
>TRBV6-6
CASNLDRAKAFF
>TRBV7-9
CASSGGVHYGYTF
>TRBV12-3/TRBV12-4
CASSKQGNTEAFF
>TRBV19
CASSSQLAGVTDTQYF
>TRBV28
CASSPLGGGVNQPQHF
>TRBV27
CASSFRGDFSYEQYF
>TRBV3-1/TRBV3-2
CASSQGAGNTIYF
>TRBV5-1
CASSLSLAGGFEQYF
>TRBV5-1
CASSPLLAGGTQGTQYF
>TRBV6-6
CASKADSPLHF
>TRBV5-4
CASSSWTATGELFF
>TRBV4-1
CASSQGGRQGDGYGYTF